The following is a T cell receptor (beta chain) sequence with its context. The data were obtained in a study of blood T cells in healthy people across ages. A second PCR of about 7 to 12 cycles used a sample-barcoded 5' primer and a J-beta primer mix. TCRdb re-analysed the 5' RACE reads in MiXCR, keeping a single row per CDR3 protein. The table includes 650,000 to 1,000,000 distinct CDR3 sequences, 35% to 40% detected once. This CDR3 spans 17 amino acids. Trimming removed 4 bases at V and 4 bases at J, with 20 bases between. Germline V CDR1 and CDR2: SGHVS, FNYEAQ. This TCR came from a man aged 18 to 29 in good health. This chain uses TRBV7-6 with TRBJ2-1; D possibly uses TRBD1 or TRBD2 (6 bases each). Sample: blood. CDR3 region: CASSSLWRGREYNEQFF. The CDR3 region has the DNA TGTGCCAGCAGCTCGCTTTGGAGGGGGAGAGAGTACAATGAGCAGTTCTTC.